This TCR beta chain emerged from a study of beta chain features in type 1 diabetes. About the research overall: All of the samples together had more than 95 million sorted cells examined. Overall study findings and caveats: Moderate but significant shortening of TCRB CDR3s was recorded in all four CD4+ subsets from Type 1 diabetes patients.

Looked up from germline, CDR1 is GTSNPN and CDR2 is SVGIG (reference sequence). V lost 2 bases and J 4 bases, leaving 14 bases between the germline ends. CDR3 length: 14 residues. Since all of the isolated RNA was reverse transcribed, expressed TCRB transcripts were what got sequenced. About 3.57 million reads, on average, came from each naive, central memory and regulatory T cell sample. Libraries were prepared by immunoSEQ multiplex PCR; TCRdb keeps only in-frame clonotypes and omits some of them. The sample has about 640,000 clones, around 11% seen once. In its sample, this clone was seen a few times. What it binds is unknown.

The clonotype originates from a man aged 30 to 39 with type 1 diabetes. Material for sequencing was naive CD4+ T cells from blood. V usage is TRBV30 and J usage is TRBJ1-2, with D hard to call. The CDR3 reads CAWSPLAAGYGYTF. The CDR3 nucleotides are TGTGCCTGGAGTCCTCTAGCAGCGGGCTATGGCTACACCTTC.